Each of the 32 T cell receptor beta chains below was sequenced from the same sample in a study of blood T cells in healthy people across ages. Through a sample-barcoded 5' primer and a J-beta primer mix, a second PCR was run for roughly 6 to 12 cycles. Via MiXCR, TCRdb re-called the 5' RACE reads, giving one row per CDR3 protein. The sample records around 1.5 million distinct CDR3 sequences, almost 60% being singletons. What was sequenced was blood. These TCRs come from a young man in good health.

V gene TRBV29-1 combines with J gene TRBJ2-5, with unresolved D. Gene TRBJ2-7 matches the end of the DNA better, so the J call may be wrong. This CDR3 region has 15 residues. CDR1 SQVTM and CDR2 ANQGSEA come from the germline V gene. Here the CDR3 reads CSVEAAAGVFYEQYF. In DNA form, the CDR3 reads TGCAGCGTTGAAGCCGCGGCTGGGGTTTTCTACGAGCAGTACTTC.

V usage is TRBV27 and J usage is TRBJ2-1, with D unresolved. V was clipped by 6 bases and J by 15 bases, with 24 bases between them. This CDR3 is built from 14 residues. Germline V gives CDR1 MNHEY, CDR2 SMNVEV (reference sequence). The CDR3 sequence is CASRHRMGSGRLFF. CDR3 bases: TGTGCCAGCAGGCATCGTATGGGGTCCGGGCGCCTGTTCTTC.

V is TRBV10-3 and J is TRBJ1-1; 7 bases are shared with TRBD1. Looked up from germline, CDR1 is ENHRY and CDR2 is SYGVKD. The CDR3 has 17 amino acids. With 4 bases clipped from V and 2 bases from J, the junction kept 13 bases outside the gene matches. CDR3 DNA sequence: TGTGCCATCAGTGGTATAGGGGGCGAGGGATTCAACACTGAAGCTTTCTTT. Its protein product is CAISGIGGEGFNTEAFF.

The table lists this clonotype with a few counts. The chain uses TRBV27 and TRBJ1-1; 11 nucleotides match TRBD1. Germline V lookup: CDR1 MNHEY, CDR2 SMNVEV (reference sequence). The V gene end was trimmed by 0 bases and the J gene end by 3 bases; junction bases not matched to a gene: 0. This CDR3 comprises 15 residues. The CDR3 reads CASSLSGQGDTEAFF. DNA of the CDR3: TGTGCCAGCAGTTTATCGGGACAGGGGGACACTGAAGCTTTCTTT.

The V and J genes are TRBV20-1 and TRBJ1-4; D not resolved. Germline-derived CDR1 and CDR2 are DFQATT and SNEGSKA (reference sequence). This CDR3 has 13 amino acids. Trimming cost V 0 bases and J 7 bases, with 9 bases left between them. The CDR3 loop reads CSAREVFGEKLFF. The DNA for the CDR3 is TGCAGTGCTAGAGAAGTATTTGGTGAAAAACTGTTTTTT.

The V call is TRBV11-2, the J call TRBJ2-7; 10 nucleotides line up with TRBD2. The CDR3 has 16 residues. V was clipped by 4 bases and J by 0 bases; unmatched bases: 6. Germline values: CDR1 SGHAT, CDR2 FQNNGV. The chain's CDR3 is CASSSRSGRRSYEQYF. The CDR3 DNA follows: TGTGCCAGCAGCTCTCGTAGCGGGAGGCGCTCCTACGAGCAGTACTTC.

The gene calls are TRBV27 and TRBJ1-1; D might be TRBD1 (6 bases). This CDR3 has 16 amino acids. Per germline, CDR1 MNHEY and CDR2 SMNVEV (reference sequence). V dropped 2 bases and J dropped 4 bases, with 17 bases sitting between them. As DNA, the CDR3 is TGTGCCAGCAGTTTAGGATCTGCAGAGGGGGGCACTGAAGCTTTCTTT. As protein: CASSLGSAEGGTEAFF.

J is TRBJ1-2 and V is TRBV4-3; 7 bases are shared with TRBD1. V shed 0 bases and J 0 bases; nucleotides not matched to a gene: 4. The CDR3 is made up of 16 amino acids. Germline CDR1 reads LGHNA; CDR2 reads YSLEER. This chain's CDR3 is CASSQETGRTNYGYTF. As DNA, the CDR3 is TGCGCCAGCAGCCAAGAGACAGGGAGAACTAACTATGGCTACACCTTC.

Note on this clonotype: The junction does not match germline at one end; this may be a read error. The chain carries TRBV10-2 and TRBJ2-3, with D maybe TRBD2 (5 bases). The CDR3 is 16 residues long. CDR1 is WSHSY and CDR2 is SAAADI in the germline V gene. The CDR3 sequence is CANSESGVGGWDTQYF. In DNA, the CDR3 is TGCGCCAACAGTGAGTCTGGGGTTGGAGGATGGGATACGCAGTATTTT.

The sample holds a few counts of this clonotype. V gene TRBV5-1 combines with J gene TRBJ2-4; D call uncertain. The end of the DNA fits TRBJ2-7 better, so the J call may be wrong. Per germline, CDR1 SGHRS and CDR2 YFSETQ. This CDR3 has 14 residues. Written as DNA, the CDR3 is TGCGCCAGCAGCTTTCGACCGGACTCCTACGAGCAGTACTTC. It is translated as CASSFRPDSYEQYF.

This chain joins TRBV20-1 and TRBJ2-7, with 7 bases matching TRBD2. The V and J ends lost 2 bases and 0 bases, in that order; junction bases with no gene match: 4. The germline gives CDR1 DFQATT, CDR2 SNEGSKA (reference sequence). The CDR3 extends over 14 amino acids. CDR3 in DNA: TGCAGTGCTAGAAGCGGGATGAGCTCCTACGAGCAGTACTTC. This sequence encodes CSARSGMSSYEQYF.

V usage is TRBV29-1 and J usage is TRBJ2-7, with D possibly TRBD2 on 5 matching bases. V shed 2 bases and J shed 1 base, with 12 bases lying between them. Germline CDR1 SQVTM, CDR2 ANQGSEA. This CDR3 is 14 amino acids long. CDR3 region: CSVERIRGSYEQYF. CDR3 nucleotide sequence: TGCAGCGTTGAAAGGATCCGGGGATCCTACGAGCAGTACTTC.

The chain links TRBV27 to TRBJ2-3, with 9 bases that match TRBD2. Per the germline V gene, CDR1 is MNHEY and CDR2 is SMNVEV (reference sequence). The V gene end was trimmed by 4 bases and the J gene end by 0 bases; junction bases not matched to a gene: 5. The CDR3 sequence is 16 residues long. The chain's CDR3 is CASSSIAGVSTDTQYF. Written as DNA, the CDR3 is TGTGCCAGCAGTTCCATAGCGGGAGTAAGCACAGATACGCAGTATTTT.

CDR3 amino acids: CASSQPASYEQYF. DNA for the CDR3: TGTGCCAGCAGCCAACCGGCCTCCTACGAGCAGTACTTC. This rearrangement joins TRBV4-2 to TRBJ2-7; D gene uncertain. V was cut by 2 bases and J by 0 bases, with 5 bases left in between. The germline CDR1 and CDR2 sequences are LGHNA and YNFKEQ. The CDR3 consists of 13 residues.

This CDR3 reads CSARDGGLGAYNEQFF. In DNA form, the CDR3 reads TGCAGTGCTAGAGATGGGGGCCTCGGTGCCTACAATGAGCAGTTCTTC. V usage is TRBV20-1 and J usage is TRBJ2-1, with D perhaps matching TRBD1 (6 bases). The ends were cut back, 0 bases at V and 2 bases at J, with 14 bases in the middle. The CDR3 sequence is 16 residues long. CDR1 and CDR2 from the germline V gene are DFQATT and SNEGSKA (reference sequence).

The chain combines TRBV11-2 with TRBJ2-3; unclear D gene. Trimming cost V 5 bases and J 2 bases, with 20 bases left between them. Germline V gene sequence: CDR1 SGHAT, CDR2 FQNNGV. The CDR3 has 17 amino acids. This chain's CDR3 is CASSVSGVERPTDTQYF. CDR3 coding DNA: TGTGCCAGCAGCGTAAGTGGAGTGGAGCGACCCACAGATACGCAGTATTTT.

V and J are TRBV5-6 and TRBJ2-5, with TRBD2 as a possible D gene (6 bases). Germline loops: CDR1 SGHDT, CDR2 YYEEEE. Trimming stripped 7 bases from V and 3 bases from J, with 10 bases between. The CDR3 runs to 12 residues. CDR3 nucleotide sequence: TGTGCCAGCGGCGGGACGGAAGAGACCCAGTACTTC. It is translated as CASGGTEETQYF. The variable domain in full, completed from reference TRBV5-6 and TRBJ2-5, reads DAGVTQSPTHLIKTRGQQVTLRCSPKSGHDTVSWYQQALGQGPQFIFQYYEEEERQRGNFPDRFSGHQFPNYSSELNVNALLLGDSALYLCASGGTEETQYFGPGTRLLVL.

A few counts support this clonotype. This chain links TRBV5-1 with TRBJ2-5, with TRBD2 identical over 14 bases. With 5 bases clipped from V and 4 bases from J, the junction kept 1 base outside the gene matches. Germline V lookup: CDR1 SGHRS, CDR2 YFSETQ. The CDR3 loop spans 14 amino acids. The DNA for the CDR3 is TGCGCCAGCAGGACTAGCGGGGGGGTAGAGACCCAGTACTTC. It yields the protein CASRTSGGVETQYF.

This chain uses TRBV20-1 with TRBJ2-3; D perhaps matches TRBD1 (6 bases). The germline V gene has CDR1 DFQATT and CDR2 SNEGSKA (reference sequence). This CDR3 comprises 14 residues. Trimming stripped 3 bases from V and 2 bases from J, with 12 bases between. The CDR3 bases are TGCAGTGCTAGTGCCAGGGACAACACAGATACGCAGTATTTT. Its translation: CSASARDNTDTQYF.

The V call is TRBV24-1, the J call TRBJ1-1; 9 bases line up with TRBD1. The V segment lost 10 bases and the J segment 7 bases; nucleotides outside the gene matches: 12. CDR1 is KGHDR and CDR2 is SFDVKD in the germline V gene. The CDR3 contains 14 residues. The CDR3 sequence is CATLPGQGSREAFF. CDR3 nucleotides: TGTGCCACGCTGCCGGGACAGGGCTCCCGTGAAGCTTTCTTT.

This chain connects TRBV6-2 or TRBV6-3 to TRBJ2-4; D unresolved. The CDR3 has 12 amino acids. From germline, CDR1 is MNHEY and CDR2 SVGEGT. V was pared by 0 bases and J by 13 bases, with 10 bases between. The CDR3 sequence: CASSYSAQLQYF. Written as DNA, the CDR3 is TGTGCCAGCAGTTACTCGGCGCAGCTCCAGTACTTC.

This clonotype appeared many times. A much larger clone lies a single base off, so this may be a read error. This chain uses TRBV5-1 with TRBJ2-7; D is ambiguous. The CDR3 consists of 14 residues. V lost 4 bases, J lost 3 bases, and 14 bases lay in between. From germline, CDR1 is SGHRS and CDR2 YFSETQ. The CDR3 protein is CASSVTNFFYEQYF. The CDR3 region has the DNA TGCGCCAGCAGCGTAACTAATTTTTTCTACGAGCAGTACTTC.

This clonotype was found a few times. The V and J genes are TRBV10-3 and TRBJ2-5; possibly TRBD2 for D (6 bases). V shed 4 bases and J shed 1 base, with 7 bases lying between them. The germline V gene encodes CDR1 ENHRY and CDR2 SYGVKD. The CDR3 extends over 13 amino acids. CDR3 DNA: TGTGCCATCAGTGCCGGGGGCCAAGAGACCCAGTACTTC. Encoded protein: CAISAGGQETQYF.

The chain links TRBV7-2 to TRBJ2-1; no definite D call. Germline CDR1 and CDR2: SGHTA and FQGNSA. V lost 6 bases and J 2 bases, leaving 11 bases between the germline ends. This CDR3 spans 14 amino acids. The CDR3 DNA reads as TGTGCCAGCAGTACCGGAGTGGCCTACAATGAGCAGTTCTTC. It yields the protein CASSTGVAYNEQFF. The whole variable domain, filled in from reference TRBV7-2 and TRBJ2-1, reads GAGVSQSPSNKVTEKGKDVELRCDPISGHTALYWYRQSLGQGLEFLIYFQGNSAPDKSGLPSDRFSAERTGGSVSTLTIQRTQQEDSAVYLCASSTGVAYNEQFFGPGTRLTVL.

The chain combines TRBV7-2 with TRBJ2-5; TRBD1 or TRBD2 may be the D gene (5 bases each). Germline lookup yields CDR1 SGHTA and CDR2 FQGNSA. Trimming removed 4 bases at V and 6 bases at J, with 18 bases between. This CDR3 has 15 amino acids. CDR3 loop: CASSSPARDLKTQYF. The CDR3 DNA reads as TGTGCCAGCAGCTCCCCGGCCAGGGACCTCAAGACCCAGTACTTC.

The sample holds a few counts of this clonotype. The chain is built from TRBV15 and TRBJ2-1; TRBD1 might be the D (5 bases). CDR3 size: 14 residues. Per germline, CDR1 LNHNV and CDR2 YYDKDF (reference sequence). The V end was cut by 2 bases, the J end by 5 bases, with 10 bases between. The CDR3 protein is CATSRKTANNEQFF. The CDR3 DNA reads as TGTGCCACCAGCAGAAAGACAGCAAACAATGAGCAGTTCTTC.

This clonotype came up a few times. The chain carries TRBV29-1 and TRBJ2-4; possibly TRBD1 or TRBD2 for D (7 bases each). V lost 2 bases, J lost 13 bases, and 27 bases lay in between. The length of the CDR3 is 16 residues. Germline assignment: CDR1 SQVTM and CDR2 ANQGSEA. The CDR3 loop is CSVEKTGRGRRREQYF. The CDR3 nucleotides are TGCAGCGTTGAAAAGACAGGGAGGGGACGGAGGAGAGAGCAGTACTTC.

This clonotype was counted only a few times. The CDR3 sequence: CASSLEGWGSYEQYF. The CDR3 DNA reads as TGTGCCAGCAGCTTAGAGGGATGGGGTAGCTACGAGCAGTACTTC. J is TRBJ2-4 and V is TRBV11-2, with D hard to call. The J call may be in error: the DNA end matches TRBJ2-7 better. From germline, CDR1 is SGHAT and CDR2 FQNNGV. This CDR3 has 15 amino acids.

V usage is TRBV12-3 or TRBV12-4 and J usage is TRBJ1-2, with no clear D. V was cut by 1 base and J by 4 bases, with 13 bases left in between. The CDR3 is 15 residues long. The chain's CDR3 is CASSLEGRLSYGYTF. The CDR3 DNA follows: TGTGCCAGCAGTTTAGAGGGCCGCTTGAGCTATGGCTACACCTTC.

The rearrangement links TRBV20-1 to TRBJ2-7; 10 bases are shared with TRBD2. From germline, CDR1 is DFQATT and CDR2 SNEGSKA (reference sequence). V lost 3 bases and J lost 4; bases outside the gene matches: 12. The CDR3 extends over 16 amino acids. DNA of the CDR3: TGCAGTGCTAGGTTCGTGAGGGCTAGCGGGAGATACGAGCAGTACTTC. Amino acids: CSARFVRASGRYEQYF.

This rearrangement joins TRBV12-3 or TRBV12-4 to TRBJ1-5, with D maybe TRBD1 (5 bases). The CDR3 covers 15 residues. With 2 bases removed from V and 1 base from J, the gap between germline ends came to 9 bases. The CDR3 bases are TGTGCCAGCAGTTTACTGGGGGTCAGCAATCAGCCCCAGCATTTT. Translating gives CASSLLGVSNQPQHF.

For this clonotype: One junction end does not reproduce the germline sequence, and a read error may be involved. V and J are TRBV20-1 and TRBJ2-1; TRBD2 might be the D (7 bases). The germline gives CDR1 DFQATT, CDR2 SNEGSKA (reference sequence). The CDR3 spans 13 residues. Here the CDR3 DNA reads TGCAGTGCCGGGGGGCCCCCCTACAGTGAGCAGTTCTTC. This translates into CSAGGPPYSEQFF.